Shown below are 3 T cell receptor beta chains from a single sample sequenced in a study of identical twins. One entry per CDR3 protein, called by TCRdb with MiXCR from the 5' RACE reads. The sample has 250,000 or so distinct CDR3 sequences, 10% to 15% seen once; the top ten hold around 4%. These records were also assigned to another study, of yellow fever vaccine responses in identical twins.

What was sequenced was memory (CD45RO+) T cells sorted from blood. These receptors originate from a woman under 30 in good health.

This clonotype occurred a few times. The chain combines TRBV7-8 with TRBJ2-7, with D possibly matching TRBD1 (6 bases). The V end lost 1 base, the J end lost 3 bases, and 13 bases lay between the germline ends. Germline-derived CDR1 and CDR2 are SGHVS and FQNEAQ. The CDR3 is 15 residues long. The CDR3 spells CASSLDQGPGYEQYF. The CDR3 coding sequence is TGTGCCAGCAGCTTAGACCAGGGGCCGGGCTACGAGCAGTACTTC. The full variable domain, rest sourced from reference TRBV7-8 and TRBJ2-7, is GAGVSQSPRYKVAKRGQDVALRCDPISGHVSLFWYQQALGQGPEFLTYFQNEAQLDKSGLPSDRFFAERPEGSVSTLKIQRTQQEDSAVYLCASSLDQGPGYEQYFGPGTRLTVT.

The V gene is TRBV11-2, the J gene TRBJ1-1, with 7 positions matching TRBD1. CDR3 size: 15 residues. The junction had 6 bases not matched to a gene; V was cut back by 5 bases and J by 0 bases. The germline gives CDR1 SGHAT, CDR2 FQNNGV. This CDR3 reads CASSPSTGMNTEAFF. Written as DNA, the CDR3 is TGTGCCAGCAGCCCGTCGACAGGGATGAACACTGAAGCTTTCTTT. The full variable domain, completed using reference TRBV11-2 and TRBJ1-1, is EAGVAQSPRYKIIEKRQSVAFWCNPISGHATLYWYQQILGQGPKLLIQFQNNGVVDDSQLPKDRFSAERLKGVDSTLKIQPAKLEDSAVYLCASSPSTGMNTEAFFGQGTRLTVV.

The V and J genes are TRBV3-1 and TRBJ1-3; maybe TRBD1 (5 bases). Germline CDR1 and CDR2: LGHDT and YNNKEL (reference sequence). The CDR3 loop spans 16 amino acids. The germline V and J ends were trimmed by 4 bases and 8 bases, with 21 bases remaining between them. CDR3 nucleotides: TGTGCCAGCAGCCCACCAGGGCCGACTGGAGGAGACACCATATATTTT. Amino acid sequence: CASSPPGPTGGDTIYF.